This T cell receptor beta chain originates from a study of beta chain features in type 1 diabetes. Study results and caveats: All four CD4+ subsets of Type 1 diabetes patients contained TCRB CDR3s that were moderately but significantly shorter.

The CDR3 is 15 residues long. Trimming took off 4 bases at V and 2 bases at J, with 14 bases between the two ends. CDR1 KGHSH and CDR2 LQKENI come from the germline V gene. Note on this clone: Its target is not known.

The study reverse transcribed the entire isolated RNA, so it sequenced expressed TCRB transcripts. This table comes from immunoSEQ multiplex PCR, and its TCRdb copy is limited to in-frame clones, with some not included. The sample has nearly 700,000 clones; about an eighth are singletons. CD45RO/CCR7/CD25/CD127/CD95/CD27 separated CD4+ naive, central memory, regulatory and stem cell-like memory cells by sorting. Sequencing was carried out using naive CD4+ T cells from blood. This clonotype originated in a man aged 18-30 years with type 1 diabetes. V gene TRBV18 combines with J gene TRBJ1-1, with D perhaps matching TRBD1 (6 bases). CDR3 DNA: TGTGCCAGCTCACTGTTGGACAGCGGAAACACTGAAGCTTTCTTT. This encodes CASSLLDSGNTEAFF.